This TCR beta chain was documented in a study of regulatory T cells in long-lasting Graves disease. Relying on iRepertoire HTBI primers and Arm-PCR of CDR3 regions, the team built TCR beta libraries. In TCRdb, the multiplex PCR reads were re-called with MiXCR into one record per CDR3 protein. The sample holds roughly 400,000 distinct CDR3 sequences, around 23% seen once. V was shortened by 3 bases and J by 4 bases, with 9 bases between the two germline ends. CDR1 and CDR2 from the germline V gene are MDHEN and SYDVKM. This CDR3 has 13 residues. Ten or more counts support this clonotype. The time point was: persistent/refractory GD, antithyroid drugs over 5 years with positive TRAb. PBMC-extracted RNA yielded the TCR library.

This clonotype was obtained from a female donor with Graves disease. The chain has TRBV28 and TRBJ1-2, with D hard to call. Here the sequenced sample was peripheral blood mononuclear cells (PBMCs), taken when the disease was refractory, from a patient treated with antithyroid drugs. CDR3 in amino acids: CASSFRGLYGYTF. DNA of the CDR3: TGTGCCAGCAGTTTTCGAGGGCTCTATGGCTACACCTTC.